Listed below are T cell receptor beta chains from one sample, sequenced in a study of identifying expanded T cells in peripheral blood. TCRdb's table, derived via immunoSEQ multiplex PCR, lists solely in-frame clones and lacks some. The sample records about 100,000 clones, over 70% being singletons. Sequenced material: blood. These receptors were obtained from a person aged 18-69 years in good health. Both conserved end residues are part of each CDR3. Each record gives: V gene, clone size, CDR3 length, D gene, J gene, CDR3 DNA, CDR3 protein. A D gene is named only where the DNA matches it firmly. Only some rows state a clone size, as once, few, many or a class for expanded clones.

>TRBV29-1|once|14|TRBD1|TRBJ2-1
TGCAGCGTGTACCCGGGACAGGGGGTTGGTGAGCAGTTCTTC
CSVYPGQGVGEQFF
>TRBV29-1|few|10|-|TRBJ2-7
TGCAGCGTTGGTGTTGGCGAGCAGTACTTC
CSVGVGEQYF
>TRBV30|-|14|TRBD1|TRBJ2-7
TGTGCCTGGACCGGGACAGAGAATCTCTACGAGCAGTACTTC
CAWTGTENLYEQYF
>TRBV11-2|-|16|TRBD1|TRBJ1-2
TGTGCCAGCAGACCCTTGAAAACCGGGACAGGGTTTGGCTACACCTTC
CASRPLKTGTGFGYTF
>TRBV27|-|15|TRBD2|TRBJ2-1
TGTGCCAGCAGTTCCAGCGGGGGTTCCCACAATGAGCAGTTCTTC
CASSSSGGSHNEQFF
>TRBV6-5|-|15|TRBD2|TRBJ2-2
TGTGCCAGCAGTCAGGGACTAGCGGGAGCCGGGGAGCTGTTTTTT
CASSQGLAGAGELFF
>TRBV15|-|12|TRBD2|TRBJ2-7
TGTGCCACCGGCGGGGGGGGTTACGAGCAGTACTTC
CATGGGGYEQYF
>TRBV2|-|14|-|TRBJ2-1
TGTGCCAGCAGGGAAGGCAGGGGAATCGATGAGCAGTTCTTC
CASREGRGIDEQFF
>TRBV18|-|15|-|TRBJ2-3
TGTGCCAGCTCACCACCGAGCATGGGGGCAGATACGCAGTATTTT
CASSPPSMGADTQYF
>TRBV6-6|-|16|-|TRBJ2-6
TGTGCCAGCAGTTACTCGGTTCGTCGGGGCGGGAACGTCCTGACTTTC
CASSYSVRRGGNVLTF
>TRBV19|-|19|TRBD2|TRBJ2-1
TGTGCCAGTAGTATCTCCCTTACTAGCGGGGGGGAAACCTACAATGAGCAGTTCTTC
CASSISLTSGGETYNEQFF
>TRBV28|few|10|-|TRBJ1-2
TGTGCCGCGGCGAGGGATGGCTACACCTTC
CAAARDGYTF
>TRBV5-6|few|14|TRBD1|TRBJ2-5
TGTGCCAGCAGCTTGGGGGGACAGAGGGAGACCCAGTACTTC
CASSLGGQRETQYF
>TRBV6-1|-|12|-|TRBJ1-1
TGTGCCAGCAGTGACCGACAAACTGAAGCTTTCTTT
CASSDRQTEAFF
>TRBV5-4|-|12|-|TRBJ1-1
TGTGCCAGCAGCCAACCGGGAGTCGAAGCTTTCTTT
CASSQPGVEAFF
>TRBV5-1|-|15|TRBD1|TRBJ1-1
TGCGCCAGCAGCCTACCGGACAGGGTGGCCACTGAAGCTTTCTTT
CASSLPDRVATEAFF
>TRBV5-1|-|11|-|TRBJ2-5
TGCGCCAGCAGCTCCCGCGAGACCCAGTACTTC
CASSSRETQYF
>TRBV29-1|-|12|TRBD1|TRBJ1-2
TGCAGCGTTTCCGGACAGGGGCGCTCCGAGATCTTC
CSVSGQGRSEIF
>TRBV19|-|17|-|TRBJ2-1
TGTGCCAGTAGTCCCTCAGGGGTAACTCCAATGGGGCATGAGCAGTTCTTC
CASSPSGVTPMGHEQFF
>TRBV5-1|-|16|-|TRBJ1-1
TGCGCCAGCAGCCCGTGGGGGGCGGCCATGAACACTGAAGCTTTCTTT
CASSPWGAAMNTEAFF
>TRBV7-7|-|14|TRBD2|TRBJ2-5
TGTGCCAGCAGCTTGGCTAGCGGACAAGAGACCCAGTACTTC
CASSLASGQETQYF
>TRBV5-1|once|14|-|TRBJ2-7
TGCGCCAGCAGCTTTTTGACAGGCTCCTACGAGCAGTACTTC
CASSFLTGSYEQYF
>TRBV7-9|-|16|TRBD1|TRBJ1-4
TGTGCCAGCAGCTTAGGATTCGGGGACAGGGGTGAAAAACTGTTTTTT
CASSLGFGDRGEKLFF